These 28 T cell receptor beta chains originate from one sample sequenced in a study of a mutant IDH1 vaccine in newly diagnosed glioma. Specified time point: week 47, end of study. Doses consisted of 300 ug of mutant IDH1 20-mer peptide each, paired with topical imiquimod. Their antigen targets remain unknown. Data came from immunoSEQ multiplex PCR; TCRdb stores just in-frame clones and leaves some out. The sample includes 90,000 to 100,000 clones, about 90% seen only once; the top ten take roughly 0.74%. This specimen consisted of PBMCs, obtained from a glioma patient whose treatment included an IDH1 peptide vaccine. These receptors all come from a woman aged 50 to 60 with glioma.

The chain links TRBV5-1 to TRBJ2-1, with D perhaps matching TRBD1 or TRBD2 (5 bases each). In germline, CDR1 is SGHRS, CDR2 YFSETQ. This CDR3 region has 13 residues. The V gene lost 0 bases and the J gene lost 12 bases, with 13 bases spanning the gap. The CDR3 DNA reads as TGCGCCAGCAGCTTGGATCTAGCAGGGTGGCAGTTCTTC. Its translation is CASSLDLAGWQFF.

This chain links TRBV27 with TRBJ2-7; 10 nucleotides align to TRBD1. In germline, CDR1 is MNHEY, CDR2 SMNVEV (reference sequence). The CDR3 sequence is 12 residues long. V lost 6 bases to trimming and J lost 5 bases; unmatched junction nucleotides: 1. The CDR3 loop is CASRTGGNEQYF. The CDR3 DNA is TGTGCCAGCAGGACAGGGGGCAACGAGCAGTACTTC.

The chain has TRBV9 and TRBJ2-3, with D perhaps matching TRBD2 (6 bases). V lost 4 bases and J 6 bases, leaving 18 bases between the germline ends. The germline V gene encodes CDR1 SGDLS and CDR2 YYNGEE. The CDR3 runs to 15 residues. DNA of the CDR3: TGTGCCAGCAGCCCCCCCGTAGCGGAGAGGGATACGCAGTATTTT. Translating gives CASSPPVAERDTQYF.

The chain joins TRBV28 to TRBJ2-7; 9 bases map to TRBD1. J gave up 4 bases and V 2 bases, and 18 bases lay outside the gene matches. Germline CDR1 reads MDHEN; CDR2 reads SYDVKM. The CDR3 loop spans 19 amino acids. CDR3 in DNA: TGTGCCAGCAGTTTAAAAGGGGGGACAGGGCCCCTACGAGCGTACGAGCAGTACTTC. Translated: CASSLKGGTGPLRAYEQYF.

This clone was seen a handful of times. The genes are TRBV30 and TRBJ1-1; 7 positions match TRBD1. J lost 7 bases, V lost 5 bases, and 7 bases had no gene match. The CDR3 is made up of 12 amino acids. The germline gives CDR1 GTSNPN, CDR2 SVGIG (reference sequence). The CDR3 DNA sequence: TGTGCCTGGTCCGGACAGGAGGGTGAAGCTTTCTTT. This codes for CAWSGQEGEAFF.

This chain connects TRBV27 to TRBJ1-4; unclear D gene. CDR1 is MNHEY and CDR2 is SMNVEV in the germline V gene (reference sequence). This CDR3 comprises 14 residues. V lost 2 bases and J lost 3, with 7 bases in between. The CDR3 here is CASSLTRPNEKLFF. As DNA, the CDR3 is TGTGCCAGCAGTTTAACCAGGCCTAATGAAAAACTGTTTTTT.

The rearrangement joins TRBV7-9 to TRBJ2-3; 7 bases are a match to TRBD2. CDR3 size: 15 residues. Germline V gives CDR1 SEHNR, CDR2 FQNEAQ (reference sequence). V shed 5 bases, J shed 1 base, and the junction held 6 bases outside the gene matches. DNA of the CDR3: TGTGCCAGCAGCCCCGTAGGGAGGGGCACAGATACGCAGTATTTT. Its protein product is CASSPVGRGTDTQYF.

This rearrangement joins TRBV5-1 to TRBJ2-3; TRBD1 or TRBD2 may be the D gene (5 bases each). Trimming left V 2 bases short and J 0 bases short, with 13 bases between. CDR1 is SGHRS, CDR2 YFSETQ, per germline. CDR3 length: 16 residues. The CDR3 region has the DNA TGCGCCAGCAGCTTCTCCGGGACGGCTAGCACAGATACGCAGTATTTT. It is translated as CASSFSGTASTDTQYF.

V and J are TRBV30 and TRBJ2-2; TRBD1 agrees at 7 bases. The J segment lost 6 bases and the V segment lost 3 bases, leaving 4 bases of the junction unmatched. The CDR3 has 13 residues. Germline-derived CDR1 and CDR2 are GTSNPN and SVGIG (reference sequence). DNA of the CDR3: TGTGCCTGGAGAAAGGGGGCATCCGGGGAGCTGTTTTTT. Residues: CAWRKGASGELFF.

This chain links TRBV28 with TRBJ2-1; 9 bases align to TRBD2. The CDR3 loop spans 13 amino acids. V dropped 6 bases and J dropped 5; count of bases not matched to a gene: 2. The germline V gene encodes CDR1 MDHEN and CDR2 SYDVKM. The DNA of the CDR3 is TGTGCCAGCAGCCTAGCGGGAAACAATGAGCAGTTCTTC. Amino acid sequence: CASSLAGNNEQFF. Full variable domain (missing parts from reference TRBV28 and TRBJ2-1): DVKVTQSSRYLVKRTGEKVFLECVQDMDHENMFWYRQDPGLGLRLIYFSYDVKMKEKGDIPEGYSVSREKKERFSLILESASTNQTSMYLCASSLAGNNEQFFGPGTRLTVL.

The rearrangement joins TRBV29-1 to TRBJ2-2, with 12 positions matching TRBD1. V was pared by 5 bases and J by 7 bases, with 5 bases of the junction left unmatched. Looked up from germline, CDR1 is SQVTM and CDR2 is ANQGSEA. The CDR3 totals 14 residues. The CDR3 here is CSVTGTGGNGELFF. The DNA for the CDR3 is TGCAGCGTTACCGGGACAGGGGGCAACGGGGAGCTGTTTTTT.

The CDR3 DNA reads as TGTGCCAGCAGTTCGACTGGGACAGGGCAAAATCAGCCCCAGCATTTT. Translating gives CASSSTGTGQNQPQHF. The J gene is TRBJ1-5, the V gene TRBV28; TRBD1 matches at 9 bases. Germline loops: CDR1 MDHEN, CDR2 SYDVKM. The length of the CDR3 is 16 residues. J lost 4 bases, V lost 4 bases, and 8 bases had no gene match.

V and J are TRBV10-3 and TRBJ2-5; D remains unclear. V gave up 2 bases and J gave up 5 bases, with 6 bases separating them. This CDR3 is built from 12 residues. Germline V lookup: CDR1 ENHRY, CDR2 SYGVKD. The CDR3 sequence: CAISEGVETQYF. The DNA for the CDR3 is TGTGCCATCAGTGAGGGGGTTGAGACCCAGTACTTC.

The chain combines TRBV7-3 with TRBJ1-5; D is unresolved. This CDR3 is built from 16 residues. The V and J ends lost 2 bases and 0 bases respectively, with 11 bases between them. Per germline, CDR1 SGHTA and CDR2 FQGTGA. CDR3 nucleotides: TGTGCCAGCAGCTTAGCATGGGGTACTAGCAATCAGCCCCAGCATTTT. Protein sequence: CASSLAWGTSNQPQHF.

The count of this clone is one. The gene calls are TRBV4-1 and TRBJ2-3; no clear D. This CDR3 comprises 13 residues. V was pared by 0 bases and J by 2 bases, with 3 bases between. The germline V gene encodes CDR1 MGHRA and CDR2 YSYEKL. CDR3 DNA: TGCGCCAGCAGCCAAGAGACCACAGATACGCAGTATTTT. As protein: CASSQETTDTQYF.

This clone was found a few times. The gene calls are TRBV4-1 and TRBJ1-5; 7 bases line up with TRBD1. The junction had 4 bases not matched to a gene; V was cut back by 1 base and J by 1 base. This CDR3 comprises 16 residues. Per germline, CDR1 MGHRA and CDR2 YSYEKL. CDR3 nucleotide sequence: TGCGCCAGCAGCCAAGTAAAAGGGGGCAGCAATCAGCCCCAGCATTTT. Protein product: CASSQVKGGSNQPQHF.

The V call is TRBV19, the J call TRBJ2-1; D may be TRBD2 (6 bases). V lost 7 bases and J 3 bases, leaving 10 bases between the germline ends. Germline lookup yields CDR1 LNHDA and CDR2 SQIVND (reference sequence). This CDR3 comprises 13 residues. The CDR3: CASKVGGYNEQFF. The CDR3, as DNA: TGTGCCAGTAAGGTCGGGGGCTACAATGAGCAGTTCTTC.

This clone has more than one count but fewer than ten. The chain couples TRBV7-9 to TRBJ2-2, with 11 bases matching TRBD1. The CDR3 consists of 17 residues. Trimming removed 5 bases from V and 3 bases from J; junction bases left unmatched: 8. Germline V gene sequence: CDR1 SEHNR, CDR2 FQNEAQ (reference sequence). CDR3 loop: CASSPIGQGADTGELFF. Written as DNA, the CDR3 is TGTGCCAGCAGCCCCATAGGACAGGGGGCGGACACCGGGGAGCTGTTTTTT.

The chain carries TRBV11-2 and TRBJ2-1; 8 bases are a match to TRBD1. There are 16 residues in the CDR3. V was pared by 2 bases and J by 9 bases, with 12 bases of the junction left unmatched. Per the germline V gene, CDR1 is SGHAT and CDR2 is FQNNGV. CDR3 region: CASSLRTGSPPSEQFF. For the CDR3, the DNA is TGTGCCAGCAGCTTAAGGACAGGGAGCCCACCCAGTGAGCAGTTCTTC.

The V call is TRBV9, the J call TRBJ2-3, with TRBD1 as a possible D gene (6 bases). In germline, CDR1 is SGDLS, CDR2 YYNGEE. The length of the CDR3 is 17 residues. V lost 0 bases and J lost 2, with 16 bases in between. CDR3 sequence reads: CASSVGGGLRATDTQYF. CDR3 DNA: TGTGCCAGCAGCGTAGGAGGGGGTTTGCGGGCCACAGATACGCAGTATTTT.

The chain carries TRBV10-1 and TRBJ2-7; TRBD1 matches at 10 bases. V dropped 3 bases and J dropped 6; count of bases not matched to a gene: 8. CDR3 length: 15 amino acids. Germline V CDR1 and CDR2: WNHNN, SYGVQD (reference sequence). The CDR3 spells CASSDPTDRGREQYF. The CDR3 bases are TGCGCCAGCAGTGACCCCACTGACAGGGGGCGCGAGCAGTACTTC.

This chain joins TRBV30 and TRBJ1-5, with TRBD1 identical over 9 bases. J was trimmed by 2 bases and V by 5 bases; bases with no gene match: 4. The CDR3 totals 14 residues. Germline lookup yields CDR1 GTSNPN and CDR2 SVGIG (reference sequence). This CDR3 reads CAWPTGGGNQPQHF. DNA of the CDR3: TGTGCCTGGCCAACAGGGGGCGGCAATCAGCCCCAGCATTTT.

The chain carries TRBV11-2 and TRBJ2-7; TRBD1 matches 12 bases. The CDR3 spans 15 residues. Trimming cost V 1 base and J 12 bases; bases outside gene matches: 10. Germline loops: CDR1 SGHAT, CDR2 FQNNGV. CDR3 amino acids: CASSLVGTGGTSRYF. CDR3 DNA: TGTGCCAGCAGCTTAGTCGGGACAGGGGGCACCTCGAGGTACTTC. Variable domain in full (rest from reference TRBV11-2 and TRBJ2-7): EAGVAQSPRYKIIEKRQSVAFWCNPISGHATLYWYQQILGQGPKLLIQFQNNGVVDDSQLPKDRFSAERLKGVDSTLKIQPAKLEDSAVYLCASSLVGTGGTSRYFGPGTRLTVT.

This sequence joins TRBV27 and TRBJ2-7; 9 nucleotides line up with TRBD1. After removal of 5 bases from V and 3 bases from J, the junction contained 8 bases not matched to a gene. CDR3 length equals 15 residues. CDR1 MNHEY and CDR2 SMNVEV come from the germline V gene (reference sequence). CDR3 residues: CASSTIGQGSYEQYF. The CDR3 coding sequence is TGTGCCAGCAGTACTATCGGACAGGGGAGCTACGAGCAGTACTTC.

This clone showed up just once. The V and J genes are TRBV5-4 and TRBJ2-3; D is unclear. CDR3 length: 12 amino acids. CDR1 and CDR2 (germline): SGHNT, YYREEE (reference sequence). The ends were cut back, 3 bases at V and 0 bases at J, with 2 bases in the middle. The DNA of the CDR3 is TGTGCCAGCAGCTCTAGCACAGATACGCAGTATTTT. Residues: CASSSSTDTQYF.

The CDR3: CASSWGGRQETQYF. As DNA, the CDR3 is TGCGCCAGCAGCTGGGGGGGGCGGCAAGAGACCCAGTACTTC. The gene calls are TRBV5-1 and TRBJ2-5, with a possible D match to TRBD2 (7 bases). CDR1 and CDR2 from the germline V gene are SGHRS and YFSETQ. Trimming left V 3 bases short and J 2 bases short, with 11 bases between. The CDR3 sequence is 14 residues long.

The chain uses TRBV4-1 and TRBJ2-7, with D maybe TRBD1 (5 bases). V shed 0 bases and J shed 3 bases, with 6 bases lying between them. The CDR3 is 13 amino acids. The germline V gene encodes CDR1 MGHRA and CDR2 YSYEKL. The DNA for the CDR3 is TGCGCCAGCAGCCAAGATGACAGCTACGAGCAGTACTTC. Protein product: CASSQDDSYEQYF.

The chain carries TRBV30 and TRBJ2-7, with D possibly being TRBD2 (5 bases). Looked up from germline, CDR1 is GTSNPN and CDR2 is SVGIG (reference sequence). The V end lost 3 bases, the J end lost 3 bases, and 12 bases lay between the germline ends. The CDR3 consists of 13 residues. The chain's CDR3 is CAWSRTGIYEQYF. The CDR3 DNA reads TGTGCCTGGAGCAGGACGGGGATCTACGAGCAGTACTTC.